Sequencing of this T cell receptor beta chain was carried out in a study of response to subunit inactivated influenza vaccine. CDR3 length: 15 residues. CDR1 is LGHDT, CDR2 YNNKEL, per germline (reference sequence). With 3 bases clipped from V and 2 bases from J, the junction kept 4 bases outside the gene matches. This clonotype has just a few counts. TCRdb processed the RT-PCR reads anew with MiXCR; each CDR3 protein has one entry. The profile shows around 600,000 distinct CDR3 sequences, roughly 12% of them singletons. These sequences were also reported in another study, on T cells expressing NK-cell markers. That report notes: cDNA encoding TCR beta was synthesized via 5'RACE template switching incorporating UMIs. Cells sorted as CD3+CD56+NKG2C+, CD3+CD56+NKG2C- and CD3+CD56-NKG2C+ T cells supplied the TCR beta repertoires. Within the sequenced cohort of eight donors, seven exhibited HCMV seropositivity and one was seronegative.

This TCR was sampled from a man between 45 and 60 years old who received an inactivated influenza vaccine. The V call is TRBV3-1, the J call TRBJ2-5; 9 bases fit TRBD2. The source was PBMCs from blood, collected on the day of vaccination. The CDR3 bases are TGTGCCAGCAGCCACGGGACTAGCAGACAAGAGACCCAGTACTTC. This encodes CASSHGTSRQETQYF.